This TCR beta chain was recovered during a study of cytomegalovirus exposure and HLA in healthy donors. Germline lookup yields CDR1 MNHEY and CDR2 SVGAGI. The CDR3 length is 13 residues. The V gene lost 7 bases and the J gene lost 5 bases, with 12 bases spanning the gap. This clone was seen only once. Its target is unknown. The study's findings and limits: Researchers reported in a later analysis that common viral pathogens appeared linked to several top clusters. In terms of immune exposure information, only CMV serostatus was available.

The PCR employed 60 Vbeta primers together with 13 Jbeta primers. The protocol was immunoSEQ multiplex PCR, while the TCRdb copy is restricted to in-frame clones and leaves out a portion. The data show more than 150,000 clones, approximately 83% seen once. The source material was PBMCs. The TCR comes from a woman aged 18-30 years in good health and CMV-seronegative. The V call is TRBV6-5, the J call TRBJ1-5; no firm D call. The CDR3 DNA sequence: TGTGCCAGCACCACAGCTTCATATCAGCCCCAGCATTTT. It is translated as CASTTASYQPQHF.